This TCR beta chain was sequenced during a study of blood T cell repertoires in COVID-19. Background on the study: Material from acute and convalescent COVID-19 was sourced from the United States, Italy and Spain. From T cells, B-cell-depleted T cells, or PBMCs came the material, which was cDNA or gDNA.

Germline trimming cut 2 bases from V and 3 bases from J; bases unmatched to any gene: 5. This CDR3 is built from 15 residues. Germline V gene lookup returns CDR1 LNHDA and CDR2 SQIVND (reference sequence). This clone was detected only a few times. Original processing notes: The authors estimated nucleated cell counts from reference gene primer amplification. This table comes from immunoSEQ multiplex PCR, and its TCRdb copy is limited to in-frame clones, with some not included. That table is the source of V, J and clone size, and D and trimming were worked out from the DNA. Of about 200,000 clones listed, about three quarters were seen once; the top ten hold around 6%.

The sample consisted of peripheral blood. This chain connects TRBV19 to TRBJ2-3; TRBD2 matches at 7 bases. The sequence was collected from a woman in her 70s with acute or convalescent COVID-19. The CDR3 region has the DNA TGTGCCAGTAGTATAATCCCGCGGGAGACAGATACGCAGTATTTT. This encodes CASSIIPRETDTQYF.